The 14 T cell receptor beta chains in this list originate from one sample, sequenced in a study of T-cell reconstitution after alpha-beta-depleted transplantation in children. Preparation of the TCRbeta library used unique molecular identifiers. TCRdb reanalysed the PCR reads using MiXCR and keeps one entry per CDR3 protein. The repertoire has 700,000 to 950,000 distinct CDR3 sequences, approximately 15% of them found once; the top ten carry approximately 4.5%. Sequencing was performed on PBMCs, mostly from graft donor cells, taken 360 days after TCRalphabeta/CD19-depleted stem cell transplant. These receptors originate from a male patient younger than 18 who had a stem cell transplant for acute lymphoblastic leukemia, so the T cells may come from the graft donor.

The J gene is TRBJ2-3, the V gene TRBV10-3, with 8 bases identical to TRBD1. The CDR3 is made up of 13 amino acids. The trim removed 3 bases at V and 5 bases at J, leaving 1 base unmatched. CDR1 and CDR2 (germline): ENHRY, SYGVKD. This chain's CDR3 is CAISEQGVDTQYF. The CDR3 DNA sequence: TGTGCCATCAGTGAACAGGGGGTAGATACGCAGTATTTT.

At least ten counts were recorded for this clonotype. This chain uses TRBV6-6 with TRBJ2-3, with a weak D call TRBD2 (5 bases). Per germline, CDR1 MNHNY and CDR2 SVGAGI (reference sequence). Trimming removed 6 bases at V and 6 bases at J, with 13 bases between. The CDR3 is 13 amino acids. The CDR3 loop reads CASSLTRGDTQYF. Written as DNA, the CDR3 is TGTGCCAGCAGCCTCACCCGGGGTGATACGCAGTATTTT.

The chain combines TRBV7-9 with TRBJ1-4; perhaps TRBD1 as D (5 bases). Trimming took 4 bases from V and 3 from J, leaving 12 bases between them. This CDR3 region has 15 residues. Germline lookup yields CDR1 SEHNR and CDR2 FQNEAQ (reference sequence). CDR3 nucleotide sequence: TGTGCCAGCAGCTCAGGACAAACAGCTAATGAAAAACTGTTTTTT. It encodes CASSSGQTANEKLFF.

This clonotype was detected only a few times. The chain carries TRBV5-1 and TRBJ2-3, with 10 bases identical to TRBD2. Per germline, CDR1 SGHRS and CDR2 YFSETQ. This CDR3 region has 17 residues. V was pared by 3 bases and J by 6 bases, with 13 bases of the junction left unmatched. CDR3 sequence reads: CASSSTSTSGSRDTQYF. Here the CDR3 DNA reads TGCGCCAGCAGCTCTACGTCGACTAGCGGGTCGAGGGATACGCAGTATTTT.

The chain employs TRBV9 and TRBJ2-1; D uncertain. Germline V gene sequence: CDR1 SGDLS, CDR2 YYNGEE. There are 12 residues in the CDR3. Trimming took 3 bases from V and 9 from J, leaving 10 bases between them. For the CDR3, the DNA is TGTGCCAGCAGCGCTAGGTTCGCTGAGCAGTTCTTC. Its protein is CASSARFAEQFF.

J is TRBJ2-7 and V is TRBV7-9; the match to TRBD2 covers 9 bases. The CDR3 length is 16 residues. V gave up 5 bases and J gave up 2 bases; unmatched junction bases: 10. Germline CDR1 reads SEHNR; CDR2 reads FQNEAQ (reference sequence). The CDR3 DNA reads TGTGCCAGCAGCGGGTTAGCGGGAGATCGTGCCTACGAGCAGTACTTC. Amino acids: CASSGLAGDRAYEQYF.

This clonotype was recorded only once. The chain joins TRBV11-1 to TRBJ1-4; D ambiguous. Trimming removed 3 bases at V and 8 bases at J, with 4 bases between. CDR3 length: 11 amino acids. Germline CDR1 SGHAT, CDR2 FQDESV (reference sequence). The CDR3 reads CASSFLEKLFF. As DNA, the CDR3 is TGTGCCAGCAGCTTTCTAGAAAAACTGTTTTTT.

This clonotype has at least ten counts. The chain is built from TRBV7-2 and TRBJ2-7, with no clear D. From germline, CDR1 is SGHTA and CDR2 FQGNSA. The length of the CDR3 is 14 residues. V was shortened by 0 bases and J by 0 bases, with 6 bases between the two germline ends. The DNA for the CDR3 is TGTGCCAGCAGCTTAGCAAGAAGCTCCTACGAGCAGTACTTC. It is translated as CASSLARSSYEQYF.

This clonotype was counted a few times. CDR3 protein: CSVEDRRGGTNEKLFF. CDR3 nucleotides: TGCAGCGTTGAAGATCGGCGAGGGGGAACTAATGAAAAACTGTTTTTT. The genes are TRBV29-1 and TRBJ1-4; a weak D match, TRBD1 (6 bases). The CDR3 has 16 residues. Germline lookup yields CDR1 SQVTM and CDR2 ANQGSEA. The germline V and J ends were trimmed by 0 bases and 1 base, with 12 bases remaining between them.

This clonotype was recorded a few times. The chain employs TRBV12-3 or TRBV12-4 and TRBJ2-1; perhaps TRBD2 as D (6 bases). V lost 7 bases and J lost 10, with 26 bases in between. The CDR3 is made up of 16 amino acids. DNA of the CDR3: TGTGCCAGCATTCCGCCAGTAGCGGAAGGGCTCGGGGAGCAGTTCTTC. This encodes CASIPPVAEGLGEQFF.

The chain has TRBV11-2 and TRBJ2-7, with D maybe TRBD1 (6 bases). Trimming removed 1 base from V and 1 base from J, with 11 bases in between. Germline V CDR1 and CDR2: SGHAT, FQNNGV. The CDR3 contains 15 residues. The CDR3: CASSLVVGGSYEQYF. The CDR3 DNA reads TGTGCCAGCAGCTTAGTAGTAGGGGGTTCCTACGAGCAGTACTTC.

This clonotype was counted a few times. This chain connects TRBV7-2 to TRBJ1-2; 7 nucleotides match TRBD1. V trimming: 5 bases; J trimming: 4 bases; junction bases outside the gene matches: 7. Germline V gives CDR1 SGHTA, CDR2 FQGNSA. This CDR3 comprises 14 residues. The CDR3 protein is CASSTDRTGYGYTF. CDR3 DNA sequence: TGTGCCAGCAGCACGGACAGGACAGGCTATGGCTACACCTTC.

This clonotype turned up a few times. The chain combines TRBV12-3 or TRBV12-4 with TRBJ2-7; D is unclear. The CDR3 is 15 residues long. V was trimmed by 6 bases and J by 3 bases, leaving 18 bases between them. The CDR3 bases are TGTGCCAGCAGAGCCTCGCGTGGGAATAGCTACGAGCAGTACTTC. Protein product: CASRASRGNSYEQYF.

A single count supports this clonotype. This rearrangement joins TRBV9 to TRBJ2-7, with 8 positions matching TRBD2. The CDR3 loop spans 15 amino acids. Looked up from germline, CDR1 is SGDLS and CDR2 is YYNGEE. V was clipped by 0 bases and J by 3 bases; unmatched bases: 5. The CDR3 is CASSVGSTSGYEQYF. The CDR3 DNA is TGTGCCAGCAGCGTAGGCTCCACTAGCGGCTACGAGCAGTACTTC.